This T cell receptor beta chain emerged from a study of blood T cells in healthy people across ages. The J segment lost 0 bases and the V segment lost 5 bases, leaving 3 bases of the junction unmatched. CDR3 length equals 15 residues. CDR1 and CDR2 from the germline V gene are SGHDN and FVKESK. For the second PCR, which ran for roughly 7 to 11 cycles, a sample-barcoded 5' primer and a J-beta primer mix were used. TCRdb re-called the 5' RACE reads with MiXCR, one entry per CDR3 protein. The sample lists 1.5 million to 2 million distinct CDR3 sequences; approximately 40% were seen once. Only a few counts were recorded for this clonotype.

J is TRBJ1-5 and V is TRBV14; 8 nucleotides agree with TRBD1. Sequenced: blood. The TCR was taken from a human donor in good health. The CDR3 region is CASSMTGDSNQPQHF. CDR3 sequence (DNA): TGTGCCAGCAGCATGACAGGGGATAGCAATCAGCCCCAGCATTTT. Full variable domain (missing parts from reference TRBV14 and TRBJ1-5): EAGVTQFPSHSVIEKGQTVTLRCDPISGHDNLYWYRRVMGKEIKFLLHFVKESKQDESGMPNNRFLAERTGGTYSTLKVQPAELEDSGVYFCASSMTGDSNQPQHFGDGTRLSIL.